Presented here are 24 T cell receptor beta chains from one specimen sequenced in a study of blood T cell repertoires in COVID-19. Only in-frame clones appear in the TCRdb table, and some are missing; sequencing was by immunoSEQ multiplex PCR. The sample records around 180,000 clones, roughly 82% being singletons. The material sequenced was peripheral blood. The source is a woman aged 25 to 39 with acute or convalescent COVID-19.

CDR3 sequence reads: CASSLARGTGDNEQFF. The CDR3 bases are TGTGCCAGCAGCTTAGCGCGCGGGACGGGCGACAATGAGCAGTTCTTC. This chain joins TRBV7-9 and TRBJ2-1; D perhaps matches TRBD2 (6 bases). The CDR3 runs to 16 residues. V lost 0 bases, J lost 5 bases, and 14 bases lay in between. Germline-derived CDR1 and CDR2 are SEHNR and FQNEAQ (reference sequence).

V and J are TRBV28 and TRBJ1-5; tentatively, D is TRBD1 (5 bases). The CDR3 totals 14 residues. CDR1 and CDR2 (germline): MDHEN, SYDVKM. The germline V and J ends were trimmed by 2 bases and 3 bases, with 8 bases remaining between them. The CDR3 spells CASSLGALNQPQHF. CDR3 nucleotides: TGTGCCAGCAGTTTAGGGGCCCTCAATCAGCCCCAGCATTTT.

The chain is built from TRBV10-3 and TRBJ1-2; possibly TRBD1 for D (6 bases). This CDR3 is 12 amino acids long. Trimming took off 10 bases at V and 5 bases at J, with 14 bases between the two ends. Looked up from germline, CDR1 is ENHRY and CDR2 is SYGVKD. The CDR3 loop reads CATLGHAYGYTF. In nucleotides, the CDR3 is TGTGCCACTCTGGGACATGCATATGGCTACACCTTC.

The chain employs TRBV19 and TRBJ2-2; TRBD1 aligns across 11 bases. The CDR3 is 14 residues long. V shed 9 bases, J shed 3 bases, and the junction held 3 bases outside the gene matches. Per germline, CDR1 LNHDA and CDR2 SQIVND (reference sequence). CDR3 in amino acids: CASLDRGHTGELFF. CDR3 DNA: TGTGCCAGCCTGGACAGGGGGCACACCGGGGAGCTGTTTTTT. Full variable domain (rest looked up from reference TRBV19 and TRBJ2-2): DGGITQSPKYLFRKEGQNVTLSCEQNLNHDAMYWYRQDPGQGLRLIYYSQIVNDFQKGDIAEGYSVSREKKESFPLTVTSAQKNPTAFYLCASLDRGHTGELFFGEGSRLTVL.

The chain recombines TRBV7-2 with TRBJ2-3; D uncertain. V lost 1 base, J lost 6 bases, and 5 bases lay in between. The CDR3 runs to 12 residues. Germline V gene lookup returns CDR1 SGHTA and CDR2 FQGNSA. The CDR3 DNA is TGTGCCAGCAGCTTAGAGCTCGATACGCAGTATTTT. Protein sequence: CASSLELDTQYF.

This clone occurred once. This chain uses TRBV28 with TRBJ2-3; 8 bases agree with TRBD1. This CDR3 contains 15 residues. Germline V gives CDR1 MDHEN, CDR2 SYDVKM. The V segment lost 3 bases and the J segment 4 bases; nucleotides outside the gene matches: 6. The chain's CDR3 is CASSFSQGAADTQYF. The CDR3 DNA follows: TGTGCCAGCAGTTTTTCGCAGGGGGCAGCAGATACGCAGTATTTT.

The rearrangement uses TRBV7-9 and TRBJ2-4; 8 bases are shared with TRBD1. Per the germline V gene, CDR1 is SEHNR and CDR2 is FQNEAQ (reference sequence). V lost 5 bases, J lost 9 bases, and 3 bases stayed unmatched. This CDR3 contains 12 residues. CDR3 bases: TGTGCCAGCAGCCTGACAGGGGTCATTCAGTACTTC. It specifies CASSLTGVIQYF. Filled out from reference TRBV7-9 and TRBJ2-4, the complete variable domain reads DTGVSQNPRHKITKRGQNVTFRCDPISEHNRLYWYRQTLGQGPEFLTYFQNEAQLEKSRLLSDRFSAERPKGSFSTLEIQRTEQGDSAMYLCASSLTGVIQYFGAGTRLSVL.

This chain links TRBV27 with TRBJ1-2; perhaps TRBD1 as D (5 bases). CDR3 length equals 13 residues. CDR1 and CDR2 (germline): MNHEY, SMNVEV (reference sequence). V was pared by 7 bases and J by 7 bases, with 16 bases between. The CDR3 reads CASNSLGGSGYTF. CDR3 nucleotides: TGTGCCAGCAACTCCTTGGGGGGTTCTGGCTACACCTTC.

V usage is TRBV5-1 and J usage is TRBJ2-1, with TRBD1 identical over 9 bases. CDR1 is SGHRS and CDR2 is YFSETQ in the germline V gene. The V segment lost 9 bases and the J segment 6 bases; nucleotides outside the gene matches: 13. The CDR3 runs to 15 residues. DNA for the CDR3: TGCGCCACCCGAAAAAACCGGGACAGGGCCAATGAGCAGTTCTTC. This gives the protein CATRKNRDRANEQFF.

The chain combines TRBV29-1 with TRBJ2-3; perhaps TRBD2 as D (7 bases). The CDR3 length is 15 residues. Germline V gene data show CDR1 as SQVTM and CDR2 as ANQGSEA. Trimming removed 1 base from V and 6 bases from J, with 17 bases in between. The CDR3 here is CSVEGGAGELDTQYF. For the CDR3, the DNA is TGCAGCGTTGAAGGGGGGGCGGGAGAACTTGATACGCAGTATTTT.

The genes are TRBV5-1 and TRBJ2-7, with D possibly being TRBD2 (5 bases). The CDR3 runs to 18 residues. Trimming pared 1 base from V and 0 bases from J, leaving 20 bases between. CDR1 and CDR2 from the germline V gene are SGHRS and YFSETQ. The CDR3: CASSLRLRTSTASYEQYF. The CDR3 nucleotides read TGCGCCAGCAGCTTGCGGCTAAGGACTTCAACGGCCTCCTACGAGCAGTACTTC.

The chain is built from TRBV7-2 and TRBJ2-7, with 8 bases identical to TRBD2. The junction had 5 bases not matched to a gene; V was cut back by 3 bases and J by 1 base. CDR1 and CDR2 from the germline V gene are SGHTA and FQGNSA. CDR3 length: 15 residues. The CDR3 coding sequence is TGTGCCAGCAGCTTTCTTAGCGGGGAGTCCTACGAGCAGTACTTC. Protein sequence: CASSFLSGESYEQYF.

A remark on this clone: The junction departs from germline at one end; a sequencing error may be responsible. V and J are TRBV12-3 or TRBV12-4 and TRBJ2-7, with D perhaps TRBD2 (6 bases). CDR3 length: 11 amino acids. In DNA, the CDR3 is TGTGCCAGCAGTCTGGGGGGAGTTCAGGACTTC. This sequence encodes CASSLGGVQDF.

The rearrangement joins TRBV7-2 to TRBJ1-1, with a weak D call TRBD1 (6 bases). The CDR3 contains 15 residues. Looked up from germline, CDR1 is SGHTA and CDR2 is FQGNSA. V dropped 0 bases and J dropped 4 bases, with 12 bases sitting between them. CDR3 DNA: TGTGCCAGCAGCTTAGCGGTCTACAGGGTCACTGAAGCTTTCTTT. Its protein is CASSLAVYRVTEAFF.

The CDR3 loop is CASSYDDPSLAGYNEQFF. CDR3 DNA sequence: TGTGCCAGCAGTTACGATGATCCTTCACTAGCGGGTTACAATGAGCAGTTCTTC. The chain has TRBV6-2 or TRBV6-3 and TRBJ2-1, with 9 bases fitting TRBD2. Germline V lookup: CDR1 MNHEY, CDR2 SVGEGT. Losses at the gene ends were 2 bases for V and 4 bases for J; bases not matched to a gene: 12. The CDR3 has 18 amino acids.

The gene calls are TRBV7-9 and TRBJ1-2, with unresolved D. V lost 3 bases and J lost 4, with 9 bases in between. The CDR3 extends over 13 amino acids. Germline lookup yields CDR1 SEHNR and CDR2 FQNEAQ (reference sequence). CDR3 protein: CASSFRHFYGYTF. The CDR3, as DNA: TGTGCCAGCAGCTTCCGACATTTCTATGGCTACACCTTC. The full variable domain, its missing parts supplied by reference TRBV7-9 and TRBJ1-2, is DTGVSQNPRHKITKRGQNVTFRCDPISEHNRLYWYRQTLGQGPEFLTYFQNEAQLEKSRLLSDRFSAERPKGSFSTLEIQRTEQGDSAMYLCASSFRHFYGYTFGSGTRLTVV.

CDR3: CASSLADRGPGSEKLFF. The CDR3 DNA is TGTGCCAGCAGTCTGGCGGACAGGGGCCCCGGTTCTGAAAAACTGTTTTTT. This chain uses TRBV27 with TRBJ1-4, with 9 bases identical to TRBD1. Germline trimming cut 5 bases from V and 7 bases from J; bases unmatched to any gene: 14. There are 17 residues in the CDR3. Germline CDR1 MNHEY, CDR2 SMNVEV (reference sequence).

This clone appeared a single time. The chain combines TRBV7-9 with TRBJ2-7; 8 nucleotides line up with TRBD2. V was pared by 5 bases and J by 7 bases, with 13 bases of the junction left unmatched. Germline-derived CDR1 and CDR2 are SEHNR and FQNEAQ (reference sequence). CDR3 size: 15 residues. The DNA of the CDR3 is TGTGCCAGCAGCCCAAGCGGCGGGAGGACGGGGGAGCAGTACTTC. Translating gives CASSPSGGRTGEQYF.

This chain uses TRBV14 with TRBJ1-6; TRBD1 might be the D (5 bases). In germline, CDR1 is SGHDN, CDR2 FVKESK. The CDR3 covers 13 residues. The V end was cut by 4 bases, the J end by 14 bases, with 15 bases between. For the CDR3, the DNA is TGTGCCAGCAGCCCGAAGCAGGGTACGGCCCTCCACTTT. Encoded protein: CASSPKQGTALHF.

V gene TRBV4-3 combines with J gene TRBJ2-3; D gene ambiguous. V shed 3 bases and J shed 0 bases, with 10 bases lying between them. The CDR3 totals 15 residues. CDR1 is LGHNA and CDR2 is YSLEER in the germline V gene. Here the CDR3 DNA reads TGCGCCAGCAGCCACTCTACGGTGAGCACAGATACGCAGTATTTT. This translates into CASSHSTVSTDTQYF.

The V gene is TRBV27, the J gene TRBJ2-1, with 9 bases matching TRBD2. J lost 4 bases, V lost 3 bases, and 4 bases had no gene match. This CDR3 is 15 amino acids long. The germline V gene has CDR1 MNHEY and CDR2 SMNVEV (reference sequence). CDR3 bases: TGTGCCAGCAGTTTGGTGACTAGCGGTTACAATGAGCAGTTCTTC. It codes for CASSLVTSGYNEQFF.

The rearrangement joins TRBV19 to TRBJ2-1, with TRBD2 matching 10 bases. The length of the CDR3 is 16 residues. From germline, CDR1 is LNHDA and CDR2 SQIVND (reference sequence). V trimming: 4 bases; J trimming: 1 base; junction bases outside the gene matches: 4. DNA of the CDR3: TGTGCCAGTAGTACATTTAGCGGGAGGTCCTACAATGAGCAGTTCTTC. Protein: CASSTFSGRSYNEQFF. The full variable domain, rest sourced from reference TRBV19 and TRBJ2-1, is DGGITQSPKYLFRKEGQNVTLSCEQNLNHDAMYWYRQDPGQGLRLIYYSQIVNDFQKGDIAEGYSVSREKKESFPLTVTSAQKNPTAFYLCASSTFSGRSYNEQFFGPGTRLTVL.

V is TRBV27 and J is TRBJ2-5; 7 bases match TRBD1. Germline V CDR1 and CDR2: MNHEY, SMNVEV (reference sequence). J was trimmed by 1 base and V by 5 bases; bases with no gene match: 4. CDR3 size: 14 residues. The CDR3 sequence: CASSATGVQETQYF. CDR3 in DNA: TGTGCCAGCAGTGCCACAGGGGTCCAAGAGACCCAGTACTTC.

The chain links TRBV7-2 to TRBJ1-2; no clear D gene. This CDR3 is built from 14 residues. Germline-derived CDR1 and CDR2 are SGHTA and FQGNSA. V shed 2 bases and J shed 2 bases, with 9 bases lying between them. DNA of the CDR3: TGTGCCAGCAGCTTAAGTTGGCAGAACTATGGCTACACCTTC. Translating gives CASSLSWQNYGYTF.